This TCR beta chain was observed in a study of blood T cells in healthy people across ages. A J-beta primer mix and a sample-barcoded 5' primer were used in a second PCR of roughly 6 to 12 cycles. TCRdb ran MiXCR on the 5' RACE reads and lists one entry per CDR3 protein. The sample records roughly 680,000 distinct CDR3 sequences, about half being singletons. Trimming took 5 bases from V and 0 from J; bases not matched to a gene: 5. Germline V CDR1 and CDR2: SGHKS, YYEKEE (reference sequence). The CDR3 is made up of 16 amino acids. The chain combines TRBV5-5 with TRBJ1-6; 7 nucleotides align to TRBD1. The sequenced sample was blood. The receptor was isolated from a woman aged 60-75 years in good health. The CDR3 is CASRPGQSSYNSPLHF. CDR3 coding DNA: TGTGCCAGCAGGCCGGGACAGAGCTCCTATAATTCACCCCTCCACTTT.